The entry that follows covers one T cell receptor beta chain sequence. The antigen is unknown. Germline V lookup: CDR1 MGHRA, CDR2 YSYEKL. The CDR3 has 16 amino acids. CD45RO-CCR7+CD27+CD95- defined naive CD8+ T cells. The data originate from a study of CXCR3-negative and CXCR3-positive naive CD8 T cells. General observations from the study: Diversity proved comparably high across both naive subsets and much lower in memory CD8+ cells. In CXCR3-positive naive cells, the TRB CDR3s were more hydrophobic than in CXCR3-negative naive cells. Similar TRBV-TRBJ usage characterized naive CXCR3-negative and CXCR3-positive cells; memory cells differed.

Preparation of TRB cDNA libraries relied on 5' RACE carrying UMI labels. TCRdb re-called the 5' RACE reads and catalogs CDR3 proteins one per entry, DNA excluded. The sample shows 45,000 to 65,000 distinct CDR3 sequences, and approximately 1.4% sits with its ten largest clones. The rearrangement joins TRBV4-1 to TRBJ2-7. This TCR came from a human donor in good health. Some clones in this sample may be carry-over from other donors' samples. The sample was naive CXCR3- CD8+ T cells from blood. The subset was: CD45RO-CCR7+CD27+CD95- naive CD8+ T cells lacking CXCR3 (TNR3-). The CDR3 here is CASSQVWREGSYEQYF.